This note documents a single TCR beta chain sequence. Its antigen is currently unknown. Donors included only healthy HIV-negative adults lacking recent acute infections or vaccinations. Splitting the CD4+ cells yielded a CD45RA+ naive subset and a CD45RA-negative memory subset. V was pared by 4 bases and J by 2 bases, with 5 bases of the junction left unmatched. CDR3 length equals 16 residues. Germline V lookup: CDR1 SEHNR, CDR2 FQNEAQ (reference sequence). The record originates from a study of shared clonotypes between healthy human individuals. TCRdb's copy holds only in-frame clones and misses some; the assay was immunoSEQ multiplex PCR. This table has roughly 2.2 million clones, approximately 95% appearing once. Regarding the study as a whole: Several donors held around 5% of naive CD4 clonotypes in common. Read depth was anticipated to influence clonotype sharing among donors.

The TCR was taken from a man younger than 30 in good health. Some clones in this sample may be carry-over from other donors' samples. This sequence joins TRBV7-9 and TRBJ1-5, with 10 bases aligning to TRBD1. The sample taken for sequencing was naive CD4+ T cells from PBMCs. Stated subset: CD45RA+ positively selected. The chain's CDR3 is CASSSTGGTRNQPQHF. In DNA, the CDR3 is TGTGCCAGCAGCTCGACAGGGGGCACACGCAATCAGCCCCAGCATTTT.